The next 11 T cell receptor beta chains were all read from a single sample in a study of control samples from healthy donors and cancer patients. The protocol was immunoSEQ multiplex PCR, while the TCRdb copy is restricted to in-frame clones and leaves out a portion. The sample shows 20,000 to 25,000 clones, around 80% of them seen only once. The sequenced sample consisted of PBMCs. The receptors were sampled from a man aged 60 to 75 with colorectal cancer.

The genes are TRBV10-1 and TRBJ1-2, with D possibly TRBD1 on 6 matching bases. CDR1 is WNHNN and CDR2 is SYGVQD in the germline V gene (reference sequence). Trimming cost V 6 bases and J 4 bases, with 15 bases left between them. The CDR3 sequence is 14 residues long. CDR3 nucleotide sequence: TGCGCCAGCAGCCCGACAGGAACCTTCTATGGCTACACCTTC. Protein product: CASSPTGTFYGYTF.

This sequence joins TRBV6-6 and TRBJ2-7; 11 nucleotides match TRBD1. Trimming took 8 bases from V and 3 from J; bases not matched to a gene: 6. The length of the CDR3 is 14 residues. In germline, CDR1 is MNHNY, CDR2 SVGAGI (reference sequence). CDR3 in amino acids: CASRGGQGVYEQYV. The DNA of the CDR3 is TGTGCCAGCCGGGGGGGACAGGGGGTCTACGAGCAGTACGTC.

V usage is TRBV7-8 and J usage is TRBJ1-1; no clear D gene. CDR1 and CDR2 from the germline V gene are SGHVS and FQNEAQ. V was pared by 5 bases and J by 7 bases, with 14 bases between. The CDR3 runs to 13 residues. Here the CDR3 DNA reads TGTGCCAGCAGCCCCGCTGCGGGCGGTGAAGCTTTCTTT. This sequence encodes CASSPAAGGEAFF.

This chain joins TRBV19 and TRBJ2-1, with D perhaps matching TRBD2 (5 bases). V lost 5 bases and J lost 8, with 10 bases in between. The germline CDR1 and CDR2 sequences are LNHDA and SQIVND (reference sequence). This CDR3 has 12 amino acids. CDR3 in amino acids: CASSASRDEQFF. For the CDR3, the DNA is TGTGCCAGTAGTGCTAGCAGAGATGAGCAGTTCTTC.

The J gene is TRBJ1-5, the V gene TRBV10-1; no reliable D call. In germline, CDR1 is WNHNN, CDR2 SYGVQD (reference sequence). The CDR3 is 14 residues long. Trimming stripped 0 bases from V and 3 bases from J, with 6 bases between. The CDR3 DNA is TGCGCCAGCAGTGAGTCAGGATACAATCAGCCCCAGCATTTT. This translates into CASSESGYNQPQHF.

V usage is TRBV11-2 and J usage is TRBJ2-1; D may match TRBD1 or TRBD2 (5 bases each). This CDR3 spans 15 amino acids. CDR1 and CDR2 (germline): SGHAT, FQNNGV. Trimming shortened V by 5 bases and J by 6 bases, and 17 bases separated the two germline ends. CDR3 bases: TGTGCCAGCAGCATCATTCCCGGGGCCACCAATGAGCAGTTCTTC. This codes for CASSIIPGATNEQFF.

This clone was seen just once. The chain links TRBV5-1 to TRBJ2-3; possibly TRBD2 for D (7 bases). With 0 bases removed from V and 3 bases from J, the gap between germline ends came to 14 bases. The CDR3 is 16 residues long. Germline loops: CDR1 SGHRS, CDR2 YFSETQ. DNA for the CDR3: TGCGCCAGCAGCTTGGGGCACCGGGGGGCGACAGATACGCAGTATTTT. This codes for CASSLGHRGATDTQYF. The whole variable domain, filled in from reference TRBV5-1 and TRBJ2-3, reads KAGVTQTPRYLIKTRGQQVTLSCSPISGHRSVSWYQQTPGQGLQFLFEYFSETQRNKGNFPGRFSGRQFSNSRSEMNVSTLELGDSALYLCASSLGHRGATDTQYFGPGTRLTVL.

The chain recombines TRBV6-5 with TRBJ2-5; 11 nucleotides match TRBD1. Trimming at V came to 4 bases and at J to 5 bases, leaving 6 bases not matched to a gene. The CDR3 totals 15 residues. Germline V gene lookup returns CDR1 MNHEY and CDR2 SVGAGI. CDR3 bases: TGTGCCAGCAGTTTAGGACAGGGGGCCCGGGAGACCCAGTACTTC. It codes for CASSLGQGARETQYF.

J is TRBJ1-1 and V is TRBV5-4; the D is unclear. CDR3 size: 15 residues. The V and J ends lost 3 bases and 3 bases respectively, with 15 bases between them. The germline gives CDR1 SGHNT, CDR2 YYREEE (reference sequence). DNA of the CDR3: TGTGCCAGCAGCTCCCCTATTAATTCCGACACTGAAGCTTTCTTT. It translates to CASSSPINSDTEAFF.

The V and J genes are TRBV10-3 and TRBJ2-2; D may be TRBD2 (6 bases). The V gene lost 4 bases and the J gene lost 4 bases, with 13 bases spanning the gap. The CDR3 covers 15 residues. The germline CDR1 and CDR2 sequences are ENHRY and SYGVKD. CDR3 loop: CAISAPGTPTGELFF. Here the CDR3 DNA reads TGTGCCATCAGTGCTCCCGGGACTCCCACCGGGGAGCTGTTTTTT.

This chain connects TRBV4-1 to TRBJ1-1; unclear D gene. There are 16 residues in the CDR3. With 5 bases removed from V and 0 bases from J, the gap between germline ends came to 16 bases. Germline loops: CDR1 MGHRA, CDR2 YSYEKL. This chain's CDR3 is CASSFQMWGMNTEAFF. CDR3 nucleotide sequence: TGCGCCAGCAGCTTCCAAATGTGGGGAATGAACACTGAAGCTTTCTTT.